What follows are 28 T cell receptor beta chains derived from one specimen sequenced in a study of shared clonotypes between healthy human individuals. CD8 cells classed as naive were CD45RO-negative and positively selected for CCR7, excluding terminally differentiated effector memory CD45RA+ cells. Using immunoSEQ multiplex PCR, the repertoire was profiled, and TCRdb retains in-frame clones only, with some absent. The sample shows some 1,900,000 clones, 85% to 95% of them seen only once. Sequencing was performed on naive CD8+ T cells sorted from blood. The receptors derive from a young man in good health.

In the case of this clone: Different DNA sequences within this sample yield the same CDR3. V gene TRBV15 combines with J gene TRBJ2-7; unclear D gene. Germline V lookup: CDR1 LNHNV, CDR2 YYDKDF (reference sequence). V dropped 1 base and J dropped 0 bases, with 10 bases sitting between them. The CDR3 totals 15 residues. In DNA, the CDR3 is TGTGCCACCAGCAGAGGAGGCGGTAGCTCCTACGAGCAGTACTTC. It is translated as CATSRGGGSSYEQYF.

This clone was observed a single time. DNA for the CDR3: TGTGCCAGCAGCCCACAGGGGGTCGCAGATACGCAGTATTTT. Its protein is CASSPQGVADTQYF. The chain combines TRBV9 with TRBJ2-3, with 8 bases identical to TRBD1. The CDR3 has 14 residues. Looked up from germline, CDR1 is SGDLS and CDR2 is YYNGEE. The J segment lost 4 bases and the V segment lost 4 bases, leaving 5 bases of the junction unmatched.

The genes are TRBV5-1 and TRBJ2-4, with TRBD1 matching 11 bases. The length of the CDR3 is 19 residues. Losses at the gene ends were 0 bases for V and 1 base for J; bases not matched to a gene: 9. Germline V gene sequence: CDR1 SGHRS, CDR2 YFSETQ. The DNA of the CDR3 is TGCGCCAGCAGCTTGGCATACCGGGACAGGGGGATGGCCAAAAACATTCAGTACTTC. This sequence encodes CASSLAYRDRGMAKNIQYF.

Note on this clone: Other DNA sequences from this sample encode an identical CDR3 as well. This rearrangement joins TRBV19 to TRBJ1-2; D call uncertain. CDR1 LNHDA and CDR2 SQIVND come from the germline V gene (reference sequence). V was pared by 8 bases and J by 1 base, with 5 bases between. This CDR3 region has 11 residues. Here the CDR3 reads CASSINYGYTF. For the CDR3, the DNA is TGTGCCAGTTCGATTAACTATGGCTACACCTTC.

The genes are TRBV15 and TRBJ2-7; 10 nucleotides align to TRBD1. Germline trimming cut 6 bases from V and 4 bases from J; bases unmatched to any gene: 9. This CDR3 contains 15 residues. Germline CDR1 is LNHNV and CDR2 is YYDKDF (reference sequence). CDR3 sequence: CATSPPGQGMYEQYF. DNA of the CDR3: TGTGCCACCAGTCCGCCGGGACAGGGGATGTACGAGCAGTACTTC.

The V gene is TRBV7-9, the J gene TRBJ2-1; 7 nucleotides line up with TRBD1. Unmatched junction bases numbered 10, after V lost 3 bases and J lost 8 bases. This CDR3 is built from 15 residues. Germline CDR1 SEHNR, CDR2 FQNEAQ (reference sequence). The CDR3 region is CASSFPGQQVDEQFF. Here the CDR3 DNA reads TGTGCCAGCAGCTTCCCGGGACAGCAAGTCGATGAGCAGTTCTTC.

The CDR3 DNA follows: TGTGCCATCAGTGACCCCCCGACAGGGCTCGGCGAGCAGTACTTC. Amino acids: CAISDPPTGLGEQYF. This chain connects TRBV10-3 to TRBJ2-7; 7 bases align to TRBD1. Per the germline V gene, CDR1 is ENHRY and CDR2 is SYGVKD. Trimming cost V 3 bases and J 6 bases; bases outside gene matches: 11. The CDR3 totals 15 residues.

This clone was seen once. The gene calls are TRBV4-3 and TRBJ1-1, with unresolved D. This CDR3 has 14 residues. The germline V gene has CDR1 LGHNA and CDR2 YSLEER. The V end lost 3 bases, the J end lost 4 bases, and 12 bases lay between the germline ends. The CDR3 here is CASSQAGFFTEAFF. For the CDR3, the DNA is TGCGCCAGCAGCCAGGCGGGCTTCTTCACTGAAGCTTTCTTT.

Regarding this clone: Other DNA sequences of this sample code for an identical CDR3. The chain employs TRBV13 and TRBJ2-7, with 9 bases lining up with TRBD1. The CDR3 spans 15 residues. Germline CDR1 reads PRHDT; CDR2 reads FYEKMQ (reference sequence). V dropped 4 bases and J dropped 0; count of bases not matched to a gene: 4. The CDR3 nucleotides read TGTGCCAGCAGCTCCCGGGACAGGGCCTCCTACGAGCAGTACTTC. Translation: CASSSRDRASYEQYF.

The chain is built from TRBV5-6 and TRBJ1-2; D may be TRBD1 (5 bases). The CDR3 totals 13 residues. V lost 5 bases to trimming and J lost 2 bases, with 10 bases between them. Germline CDR1 and CDR2: SGHDT and YYEEEE. CDR3 sequence reads: CASRLTENYGYTF. The CDR3 coding sequence is TGTGCCAGCAGGTTGACAGAAAACTATGGCTACACCTTC.

This clone was counted a few times. The J gene is TRBJ1-1, the V gene TRBV6-5, with 8 nucleotides matching TRBD1. There are 14 residues in the CDR3. Trimming cost V 4 bases and J 0 bases; bases outside gene matches: 1. Germline values: CDR1 MNHEY, CDR2 SVGAGI. Written as DNA, the CDR3 is TGTGCCAGCAGTTGGACAGGGATGAACACTGAAGCTTTCTTT. This sequence encodes CASSWTGMNTEAFF.

The rearrangement joins TRBV2 to TRBJ2-5; TRBD2 might be the D (5 bases). CDR3 size: 16 residues. Trimming took off 0 bases at V and 1 base at J, with 12 bases between the two ends. Germline V gene sequence: CDR1 SNHLY, CDR2 FYNNEI. CDR3: CASSEAGSLAQETQYF. The CDR3 DNA reads TGTGCCAGCAGTGAAGCTGGGTCCCTAGCCCAAGAGACCCAGTACTTC.

This chain joins TRBV11-2 and TRBJ2-1; D remains unclear. Germline CDR1 is SGHAT and CDR2 is FQNNGV. Deletions cut 3 bases from V and 8 bases from J, with 8 bases between. The CDR3 spans 12 residues. Here the CDR3 reads CASSLIQHEQFF. CDR3 DNA sequence: TGTGCCAGCAGCTTGATTCAGCATGAGCAGTTCTTC.

The V and J genes are TRBV6-5 and TRBJ2-5; perhaps TRBD2 as D (6 bases). CDR1 and CDR2 from the germline V gene are MNHEY and SVGAGI. The CDR3 loop spans 14 amino acids. The germline V and J ends were trimmed by 2 bases and 5 bases, with 12 bases remaining between them. CDR3 nucleotide sequence: TGTGCCAGCAGTTACCGGCGGGGTGGGGAGACCCAGTACTTC. Translated, it gives CASSYRRGGETQYF.

This clone showed up just once. The gene calls are TRBV30 and TRBJ1-3; D gene unclear. The V and J ends lost 1 base and 3 bases respectively, with 10 bases between them. Per germline, CDR1 GTSNPN and CDR2 SVGIG (reference sequence). The CDR3 length is 14 residues. DNA for the CDR3: TGTGCCTGGAGTGAGTCCGGCTATGGAAACACCATATATTTT. Protein product: CAWSESGYGNTIYF.

V usage is TRBV30 and J usage is TRBJ2-1; D not certain. This CDR3 spans 13 amino acids. V dropped 1 base and J dropped 1 base, with 5 bases sitting between them. Germline assignment: CDR1 GTSNPN and CDR2 SVGIG (reference sequence). The CDR3 protein is CAWSGQSYNEQFF. CDR3 sequence (DNA): TGTGCCTGGAGTGGACAATCCTACAATGAGCAGTTCTTC.

V is TRBV7-2 and J is TRBJ2-1; D ambiguous. The germline V and J ends were trimmed by 7 bases and 3 bases, with 10 bases remaining between them. The CDR3 length is 13 residues. Germline loops: CDR1 SGHTA, CDR2 FQGNSA. CDR3 bases: TGTGCCAGCACCTACTGGTTCTACAATGAGCAGTTCTTC. Translation: CASTYWFYNEQFF.

The gene calls are TRBV2 and TRBJ1-2, with a tentative D call TRBD1 (6 bases). This CDR3 is 15 amino acids long. Trimming stripped 1 base from V and 0 bases from J, with 9 bases between. CDR1 SNHLY and CDR2 FYNNEI come from the germline V gene. The CDR3 DNA reads as TGTGCCAGCAGTGAAGGGGGGGCAGCTAACTATGGCTACACCTTC. Protein sequence: CASSEGGAANYGYTF.

V gene TRBV19 combines with J gene TRBJ1-5, with 8 nucleotides matching TRBD1. The J segment lost 3 bases and the V segment lost 4 bases, leaving 5 bases of the junction unmatched. The CDR3 runs 15 residues. CDR1 is LNHDA and CDR2 is SQIVND in the germline V gene (reference sequence). CDR3 DNA sequence: TGTGCCAGTAGTAAGTACAGGGGGGACAATCAGCCCCAGCATTTT. Translated, it gives CASSKYRGDNQPQHF.

The chain joins TRBV5-1 to TRBJ1-2, with no clear D. This CDR3 contains 11 residues. V lost 2 bases, J lost 6 bases, and 5 bases lay in between. CDR1 is SGHRS and CDR2 is YFSETQ in the germline V gene. The CDR3 DNA reads TGCGCCAGCAGCTTAGGGAATGGCTACACCTTC. It yields the protein CASSLGNGYTF.

As regards this clone: The same CDR3 arises from other DNA sequences in this sample as well. This chain links TRBV7-9 with TRBJ2-7; 8 nucleotides align to TRBD2. This CDR3 is 14 amino acids long. Trimming at V came to 1 base and at J to 3 bases, leaving 2 bases not matched to a gene. The germline gives CDR1 SEHNR, CDR2 FQNEAQ (reference sequence). CDR3 DNA: TGTGCCAGCAGCTTAGATGGGACTAGCTACGAGCAGTACTTC. It translates to CASSLDGTSYEQYF.

The chain couples TRBV20-1 to TRBJ2-3; D remains unclear. CDR1 and CDR2 (germline): DFQATT, SNEGSKA (reference sequence). V dropped 0 bases and J dropped 6 bases, with 4 bases sitting between them. The CDR3 runs 11 residues. CDR3 region: CSAREGDTQYF. DNA for the CDR3: TGCAGTGCTAGAGAAGGTGATACGCAGTATTTT.

The rearrangement uses TRBV7-9 and TRBJ2-1, with 7 bases fitting TRBD1. With 0 bases clipped from V and 0 bases from J, the junction kept 5 bases outside the gene matches. Germline V gene lookup returns CDR1 SEHNR and CDR2 FQNEAQ (reference sequence). The CDR3 contains 17 residues. CDR3 DNA: TGTGCCAGCAGCTTAGCCCCGGGGACAGTCTCCTACAATGAGCAGTTCTTC. Protein product: CASSLAPGTVSYNEQFF.

The chain carries TRBV27 and TRBJ2-3; D remains ambiguous. In germline, CDR1 is MNHEY, CDR2 SMNVEV (reference sequence). The CDR3 totals 13 residues. V was cut by 3 bases and J by 1 base, with 5 bases left in between. The CDR3 DNA follows: TGTGCCAGCAGTTTCGTCGGCACAGATACGCAGTATTTT. As protein: CASSFVGTDTQYF.

This chain joins TRBV5-6 and TRBJ2-7; D may correspond to TRBD1 or TRBD2 (6 bases each). Deletions cut 2 bases from V and 4 bases from J, with 19 bases between. Germline CDR1 is SGHDT and CDR2 is YYEEEE. This CDR3 is built from 16 residues. Written as DNA, the CDR3 is TGTGCCAGCAGCTTTGTTCCGGGGGCGGAGTGGTACGAGCAGTACTTC. Protein sequence: CASSFVPGAEWYEQYF.

The genes are TRBV4-1 and TRBJ1-1; TRBD1 matches at 7 bases. The CDR3 runs to 14 residues. J was trimmed by 7 bases and V by 2 bases; bases with no gene match: 7. In germline, CDR1 is MGHRA, CDR2 YSYEKL. This chain's CDR3 is CASSQRQGWDEAFF. The CDR3 coding sequence is TGCGCCAGCAGCCAACGACAGGGATGGGATGAAGCTTTCTTT.

The chain carries TRBV7-2 and TRBJ2-7; possibly TRBD1 for D (6 bases). V lost 2 bases, J lost 2 bases, and 16 bases lay in between. The CDR3 is 16 residues long. Germline loops: CDR1 SGHTA, CDR2 FQGNSA. The CDR3 bases are TGTGCCAGCAGCTTATCAGCCCAGGGGCCTGCCTACGAGCAGTACTTC. This gives the protein CASSLSAQGPAYEQYF.

The chain carries TRBV7-2 and TRBJ2-3; 10 bases are a match to TRBD2. This CDR3 contains 16 residues. Germline V gene data show CDR1 as SGHTA and CDR2 as FQGNSA. V shed 4 bases, J shed 4 bases, and the junction held 8 bases outside the gene matches. The DNA of the CDR3 is TGTGCCAGCAGCTCTAGAGCGGGAGGGCTCTCAGATACGCAGTATTTT. This gives the protein CASSSRAGGLSDTQYF.